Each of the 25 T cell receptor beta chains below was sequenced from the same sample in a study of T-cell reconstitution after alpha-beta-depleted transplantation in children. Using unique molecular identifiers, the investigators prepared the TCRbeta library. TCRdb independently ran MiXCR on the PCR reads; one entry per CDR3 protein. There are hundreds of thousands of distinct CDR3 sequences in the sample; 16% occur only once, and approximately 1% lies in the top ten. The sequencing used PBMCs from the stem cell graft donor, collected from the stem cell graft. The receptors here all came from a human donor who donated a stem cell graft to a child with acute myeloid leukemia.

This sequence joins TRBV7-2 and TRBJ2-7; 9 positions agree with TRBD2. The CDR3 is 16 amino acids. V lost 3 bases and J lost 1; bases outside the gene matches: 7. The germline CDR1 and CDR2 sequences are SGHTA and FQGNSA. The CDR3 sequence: CASSFGLAGTSYEQYV. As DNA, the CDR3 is TGTGCCAGCAGCTTTGGGCTAGCGGGGACGTCCTACGAGCAGTACGTC.

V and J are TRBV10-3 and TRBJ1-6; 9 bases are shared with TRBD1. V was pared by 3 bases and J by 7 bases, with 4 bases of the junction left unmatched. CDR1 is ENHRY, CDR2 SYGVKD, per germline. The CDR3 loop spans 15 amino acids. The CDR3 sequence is CAISEWGTGNSPLHF. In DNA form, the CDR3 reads TGTGCCATCAGTGAATGGGGGACAGGGAATTCACCCCTCCACTTT.

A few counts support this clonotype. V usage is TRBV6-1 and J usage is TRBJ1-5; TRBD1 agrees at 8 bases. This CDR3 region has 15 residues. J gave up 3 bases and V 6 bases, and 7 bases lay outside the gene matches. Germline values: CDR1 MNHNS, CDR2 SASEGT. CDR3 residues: CASRRDRTINQPQHF. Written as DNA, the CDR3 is TGTGCCAGCAGGAGGGACAGGACAATCAATCAGCCCCAGCATTTT.

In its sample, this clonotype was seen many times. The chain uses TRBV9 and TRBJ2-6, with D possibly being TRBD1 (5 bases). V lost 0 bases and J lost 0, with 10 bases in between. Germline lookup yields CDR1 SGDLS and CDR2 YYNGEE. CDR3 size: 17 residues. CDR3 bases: TGTGCCAGCAGCGTAGGCAGGGCGAGCTCTGGGGCCAACGTCCTGACTTTC. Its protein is CASSVGRASSGANVLTF.

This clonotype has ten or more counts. The CDR3 DNA is TGCAGTGCACGGAGGGGGAATAATTCACCCCTCCACTTT. Its protein product is CSARRGNNSPLHF. The chain uses TRBV20-1 and TRBJ1-6; a weak D match, TRBD1 (6 bases). Looked up from germline, CDR1 is DFQATT and CDR2 is SNEGSKA (reference sequence). The CDR3 loop spans 13 amino acids. Trimming shortened V by 6 bases and J by 5 bases, and 11 bases separated the two germline ends.

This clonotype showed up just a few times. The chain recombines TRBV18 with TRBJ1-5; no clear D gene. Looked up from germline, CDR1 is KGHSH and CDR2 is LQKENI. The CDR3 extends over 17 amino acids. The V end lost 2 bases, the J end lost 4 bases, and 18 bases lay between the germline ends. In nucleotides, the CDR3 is TGTGCCAGCTCACCAAGCAGACAATTGCTGAGGAATCAGCCCCAGCATTTT. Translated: CASSPSRQLLRNQPQHF.

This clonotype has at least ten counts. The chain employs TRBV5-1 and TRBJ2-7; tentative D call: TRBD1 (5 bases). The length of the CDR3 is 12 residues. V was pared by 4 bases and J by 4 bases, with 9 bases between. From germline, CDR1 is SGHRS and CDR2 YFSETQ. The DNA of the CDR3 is TGCGCCAGCAGCCCGGACATGTACGAGCAGTACTTC. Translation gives CASSPDMYEQYF. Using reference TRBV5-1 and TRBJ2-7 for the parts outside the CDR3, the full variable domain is KAGVTQTPRYLIKTRGQQVTLSCSPISGHRSVSWYQQTPGQGLQFLFEYFSETQRNKGNFPGRFSGRQFSNSRSEMNVSTLELGDSALYLCASSPDMYEQYFGPGTRLTVT.

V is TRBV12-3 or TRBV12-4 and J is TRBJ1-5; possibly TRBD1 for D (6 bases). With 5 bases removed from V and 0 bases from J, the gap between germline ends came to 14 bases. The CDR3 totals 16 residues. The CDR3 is CASSPRTVPSNQPQHF. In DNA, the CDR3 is TGTGCCAGCAGTCCCAGGACAGTCCCTAGCAATCAGCCCCAGCATTTT.

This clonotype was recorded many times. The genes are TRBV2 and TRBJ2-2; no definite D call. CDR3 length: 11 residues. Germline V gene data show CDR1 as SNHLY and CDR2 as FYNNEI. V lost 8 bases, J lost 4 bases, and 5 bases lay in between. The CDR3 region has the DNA TGTGCCAGCCATACCACCGGGGAGCTGTTTTTT. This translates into CASHTTGELFF.

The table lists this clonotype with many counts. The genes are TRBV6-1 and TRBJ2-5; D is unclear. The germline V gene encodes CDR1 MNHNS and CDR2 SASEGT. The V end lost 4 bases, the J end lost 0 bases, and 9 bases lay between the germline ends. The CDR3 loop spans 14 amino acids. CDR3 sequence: CASSVVTDQETQYF. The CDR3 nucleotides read TGTGCCAGCAGTGTGGTGACTGACCAAGAGACCCAGTACTTC.

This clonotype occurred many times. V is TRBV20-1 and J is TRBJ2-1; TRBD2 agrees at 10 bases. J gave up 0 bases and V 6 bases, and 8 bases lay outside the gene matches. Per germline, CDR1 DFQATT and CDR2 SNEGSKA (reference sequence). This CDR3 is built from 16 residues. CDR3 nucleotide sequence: TGCAGTGCCGCCTGGACTAGCGGCACCTCCTACAATGAGCAGTTCTTC. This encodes CSAAWTSGTSYNEQFF.

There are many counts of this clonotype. The CDR3, as DNA: TGTGCCAGCAGCTTAAGGGTCGCTAGCACAGATACGCAGTATTTT. Protein sequence: CASSLRVASTDTQYF. The gene calls are TRBV7-2 and TRBJ2-3; D unresolved. The CDR3 totals 15 residues. Germline-derived CDR1 and CDR2 are SGHTA and FQGNSA. V was pared by 2 bases and J by 0 bases, with 9 bases between. Variable domain in full (rest from reference TRBV7-2 and TRBJ2-3): GAGVSQSPSNKVTEKGKDVELRCDPISGHTALYWYRQSLGQGLEFLIYFQGNSAPDKSGLPSDRFSAERTGGSVSTLTIQRTQQEDSAVYLCASSLRVASTDTQYFGPGTRLTVL.

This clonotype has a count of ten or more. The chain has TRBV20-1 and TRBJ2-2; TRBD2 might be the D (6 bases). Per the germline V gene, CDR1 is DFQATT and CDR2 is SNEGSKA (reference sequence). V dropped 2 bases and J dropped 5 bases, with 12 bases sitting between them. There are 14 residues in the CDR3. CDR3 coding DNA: TGCAGTGCTAGACGGCAGGAGGGTACCGGGGAGCTGTTTTTT. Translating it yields CSARRQEGTGELFF.

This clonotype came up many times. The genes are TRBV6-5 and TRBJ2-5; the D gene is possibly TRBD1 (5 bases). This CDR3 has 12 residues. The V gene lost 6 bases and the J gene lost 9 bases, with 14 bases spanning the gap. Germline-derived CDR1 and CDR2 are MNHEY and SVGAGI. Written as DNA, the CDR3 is TGTGCCAGCAGGACGACCCAAGGGGCCCAGTACTTC. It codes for CASRTTQGAQYF.

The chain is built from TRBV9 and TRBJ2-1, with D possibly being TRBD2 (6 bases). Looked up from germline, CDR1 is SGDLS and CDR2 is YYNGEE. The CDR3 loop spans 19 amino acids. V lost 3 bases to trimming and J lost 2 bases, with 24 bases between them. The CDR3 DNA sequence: TGTGCCAGCAGCGCAATGACTAGAGGCGGGTTGCGCCCCTACAATGAGCAGTTCTTC. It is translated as CASSAMTRGGLRPYNEQFF.

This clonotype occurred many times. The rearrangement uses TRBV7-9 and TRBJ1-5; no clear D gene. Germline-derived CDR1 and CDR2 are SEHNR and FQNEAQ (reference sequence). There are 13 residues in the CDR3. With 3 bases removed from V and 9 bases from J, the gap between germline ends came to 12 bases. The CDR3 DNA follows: TGTGCCAGCAGCTTGAACAGCCCGGCGCCCCAGCATTTT. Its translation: CASSLNSPAPQHF.

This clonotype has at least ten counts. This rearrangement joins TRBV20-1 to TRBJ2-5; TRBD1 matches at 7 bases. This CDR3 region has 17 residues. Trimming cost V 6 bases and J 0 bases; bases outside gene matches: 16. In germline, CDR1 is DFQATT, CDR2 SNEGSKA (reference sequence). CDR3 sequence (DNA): TGCAGTGCCAGGCCCTACAGTGGACAGGTCTACCAAGAGACCCAGTACTTC. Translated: CSARPYSGQVYQETQYF.

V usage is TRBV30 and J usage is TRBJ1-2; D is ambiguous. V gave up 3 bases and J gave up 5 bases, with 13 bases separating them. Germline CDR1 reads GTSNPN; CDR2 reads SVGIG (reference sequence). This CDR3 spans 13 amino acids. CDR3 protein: CAWSLQNPYGYTF. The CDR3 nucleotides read TGTGCCTGGAGCCTACAGAACCCATATGGCTACACCTTC.

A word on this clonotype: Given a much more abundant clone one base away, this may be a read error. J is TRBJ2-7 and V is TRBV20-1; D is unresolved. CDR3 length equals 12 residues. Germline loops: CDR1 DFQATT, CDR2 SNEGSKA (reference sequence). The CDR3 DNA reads TGCAGTGCTAGCGGTAGCTCCTACAAGCAGTACGTC. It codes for CSASGSSYKQYV.

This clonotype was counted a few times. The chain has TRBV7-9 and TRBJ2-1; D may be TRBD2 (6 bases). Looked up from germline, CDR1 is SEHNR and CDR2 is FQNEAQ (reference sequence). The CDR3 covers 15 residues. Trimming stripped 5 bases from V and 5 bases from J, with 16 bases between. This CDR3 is CASSPGTQGHNEQFF. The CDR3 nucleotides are TGTGCCAGCAGCCCCGGGACTCAAGGCCACAATGAGCAGTTCTTC.

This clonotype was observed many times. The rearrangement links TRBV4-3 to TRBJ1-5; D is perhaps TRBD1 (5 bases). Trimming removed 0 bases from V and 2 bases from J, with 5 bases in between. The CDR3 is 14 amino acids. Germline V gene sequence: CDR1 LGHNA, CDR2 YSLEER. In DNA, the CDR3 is TGCGCCAGCAGCCAAGAGGGGGGCAATCAGCCCCAGCATTTT. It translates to CASSQEGGNQPQHF.

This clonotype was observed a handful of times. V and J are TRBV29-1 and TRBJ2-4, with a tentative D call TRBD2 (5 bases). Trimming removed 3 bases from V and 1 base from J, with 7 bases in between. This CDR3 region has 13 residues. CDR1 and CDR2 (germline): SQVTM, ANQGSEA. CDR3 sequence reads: CSVETGAKNIQYF. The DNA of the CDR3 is TGCAGCGTTGAGACGGGGGCCAAAAACATTCAGTACTTC.

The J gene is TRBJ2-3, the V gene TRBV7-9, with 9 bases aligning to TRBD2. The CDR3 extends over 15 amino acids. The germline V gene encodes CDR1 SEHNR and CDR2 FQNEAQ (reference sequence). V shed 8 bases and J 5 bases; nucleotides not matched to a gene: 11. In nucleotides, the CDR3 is TGTGCCAGCCCCACCAGCGGGGGGATGGGAGATACGCAGTATTTT. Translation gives CASPTSGGMGDTQYF.

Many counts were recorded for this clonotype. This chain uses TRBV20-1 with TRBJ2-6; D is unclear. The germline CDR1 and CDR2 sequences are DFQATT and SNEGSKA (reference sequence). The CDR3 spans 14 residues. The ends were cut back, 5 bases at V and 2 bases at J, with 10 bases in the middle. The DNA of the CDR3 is TGCAGTGCTGCCCCCCAACCTGGGGCCAACGTCCTGACTTTC. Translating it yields CSAAPQPGANVLTF.

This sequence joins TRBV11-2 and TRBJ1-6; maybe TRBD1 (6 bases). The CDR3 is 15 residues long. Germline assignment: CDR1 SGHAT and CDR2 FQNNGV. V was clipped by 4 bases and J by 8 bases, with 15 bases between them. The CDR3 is CASSSGQTADSPLHF. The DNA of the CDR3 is TGTGCCAGCAGCTCCGGACAGACCGCCGATTCACCCCTCCACTTT.